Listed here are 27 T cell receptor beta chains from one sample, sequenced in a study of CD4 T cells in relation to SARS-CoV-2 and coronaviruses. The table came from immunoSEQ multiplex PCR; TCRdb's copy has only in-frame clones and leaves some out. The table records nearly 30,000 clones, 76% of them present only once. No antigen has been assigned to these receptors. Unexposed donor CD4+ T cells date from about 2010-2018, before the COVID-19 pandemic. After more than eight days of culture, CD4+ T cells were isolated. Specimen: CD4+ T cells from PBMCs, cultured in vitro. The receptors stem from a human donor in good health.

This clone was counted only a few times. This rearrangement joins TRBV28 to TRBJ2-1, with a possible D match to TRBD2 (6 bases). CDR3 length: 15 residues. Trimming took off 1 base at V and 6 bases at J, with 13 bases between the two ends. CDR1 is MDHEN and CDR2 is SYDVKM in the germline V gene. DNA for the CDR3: TGTGCCAGCAGTTTATACGGAGGGCCGAGCAATGAGCAGTTCTTC. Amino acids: CASSLYGGPSNEQFF. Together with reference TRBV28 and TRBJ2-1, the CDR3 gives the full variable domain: DVKVTQSSRYLVKRTGEKVFLECVQDMDHENMFWYRQDPGLGLRLIYFSYDVKMKEKGDIPEGYSVSREKKERFSLILESASTNQTSMYLCASSLYGGPSNEQFFGPGTRLTVL.

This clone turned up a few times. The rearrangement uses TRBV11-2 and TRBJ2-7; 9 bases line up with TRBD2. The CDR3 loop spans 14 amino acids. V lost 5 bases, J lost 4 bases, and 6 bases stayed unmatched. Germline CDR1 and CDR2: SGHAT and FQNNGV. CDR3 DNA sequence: TGTGCCAGCAGCGCCCGTAGCGGGGGTTACGAGCAGTACTTC. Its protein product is CASSARSGGYEQYF.

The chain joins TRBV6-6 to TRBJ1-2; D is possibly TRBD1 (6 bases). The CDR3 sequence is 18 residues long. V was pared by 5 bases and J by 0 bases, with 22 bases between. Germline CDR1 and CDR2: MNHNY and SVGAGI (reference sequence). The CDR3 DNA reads TGTGCCAGCAGTCAACTATCGGCAGGGGTGGTTTCTAACTATGGCTACACCTTC. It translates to CASSQLSAGVVSNYGYTF.

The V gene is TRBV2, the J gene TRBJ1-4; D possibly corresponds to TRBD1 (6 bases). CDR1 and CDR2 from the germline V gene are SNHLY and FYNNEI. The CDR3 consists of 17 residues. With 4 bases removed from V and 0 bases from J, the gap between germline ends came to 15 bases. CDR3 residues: CASSGGGRKATNEKLFF. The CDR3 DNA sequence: TGTGCCAGCAGTGGGGGGGGGCGAAAAGCAACTAATGAAAAACTGTTTTTT. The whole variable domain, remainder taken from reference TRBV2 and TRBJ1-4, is EPEVTQTPSHQVTQMGQEVILRCVPISNHLYFYWYRQILGQKVEFLVSFYNNEISEKSEIFDDQFSVERPDGSNFTLKIRSTKLEDSAMYFCASSGGGRKATNEKLFFGSGTQLSVL.

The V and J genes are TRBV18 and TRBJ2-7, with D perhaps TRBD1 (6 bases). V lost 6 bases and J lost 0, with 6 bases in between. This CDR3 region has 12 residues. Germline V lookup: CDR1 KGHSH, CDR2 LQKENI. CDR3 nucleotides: TGTGCCAGCTCGACAGGCTCCTACGAGCAGTACTTC. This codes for CASSTGSYEQYF.

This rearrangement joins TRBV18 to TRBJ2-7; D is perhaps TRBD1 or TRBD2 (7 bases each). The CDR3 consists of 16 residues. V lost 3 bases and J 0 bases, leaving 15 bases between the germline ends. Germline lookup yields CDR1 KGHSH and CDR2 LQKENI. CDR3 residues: CASSPRGGGASYEQYF. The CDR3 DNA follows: TGTGCCAGCTCACCTCGGGGAGGGGGCGCCTCCTACGAGCAGTACTTC.

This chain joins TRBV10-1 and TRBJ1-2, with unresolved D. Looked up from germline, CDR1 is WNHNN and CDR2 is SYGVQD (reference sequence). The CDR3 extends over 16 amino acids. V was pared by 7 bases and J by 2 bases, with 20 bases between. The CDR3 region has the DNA TGCGCCAGCAACGTTTTCGGACGGCTTATCAACTATGGCTACACCTTC. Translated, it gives CASNVFGRLINYGYTF.

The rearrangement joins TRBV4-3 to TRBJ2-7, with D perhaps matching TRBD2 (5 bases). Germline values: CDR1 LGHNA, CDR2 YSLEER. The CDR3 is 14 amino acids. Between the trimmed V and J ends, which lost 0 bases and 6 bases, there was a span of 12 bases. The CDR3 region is CASSQEALAPEQYF. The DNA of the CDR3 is TGCGCCAGCAGCCAAGAAGCCCTAGCTCCCGAGCAGTACTTC.

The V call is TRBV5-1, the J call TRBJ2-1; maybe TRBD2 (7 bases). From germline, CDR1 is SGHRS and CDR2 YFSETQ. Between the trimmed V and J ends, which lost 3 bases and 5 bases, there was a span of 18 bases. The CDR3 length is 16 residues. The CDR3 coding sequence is TGCGCCAGCAGCTGGGGGCGGGGGCTGATCAACAATGAGCAGTTCTTC. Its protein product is CASSWGRGLINNEQFF.

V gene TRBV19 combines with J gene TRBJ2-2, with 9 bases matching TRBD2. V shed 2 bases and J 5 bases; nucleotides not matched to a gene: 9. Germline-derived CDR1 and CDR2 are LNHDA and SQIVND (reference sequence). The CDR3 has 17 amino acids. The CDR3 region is CASSIPPGLAGTGELFF. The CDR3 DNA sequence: TGTGCCAGTAGTATACCCCCGGGACTAGCAGGTACCGGGGAGCTGTTTTTT.

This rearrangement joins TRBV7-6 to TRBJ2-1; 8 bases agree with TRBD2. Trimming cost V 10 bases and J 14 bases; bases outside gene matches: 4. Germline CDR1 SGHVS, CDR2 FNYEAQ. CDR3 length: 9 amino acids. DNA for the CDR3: TGTGCCATCGGGAGGGCCGAGTTCTTC. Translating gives CAIGRAEFF.

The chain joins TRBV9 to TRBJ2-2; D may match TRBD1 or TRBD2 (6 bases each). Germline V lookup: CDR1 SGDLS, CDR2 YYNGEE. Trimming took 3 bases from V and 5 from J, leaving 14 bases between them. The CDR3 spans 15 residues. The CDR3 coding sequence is TGTGCCAGCAGCGCAGGGGACTCAGATACCGGGGAGCTGTTTTTT. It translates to CASSAGDSDTGELFF.

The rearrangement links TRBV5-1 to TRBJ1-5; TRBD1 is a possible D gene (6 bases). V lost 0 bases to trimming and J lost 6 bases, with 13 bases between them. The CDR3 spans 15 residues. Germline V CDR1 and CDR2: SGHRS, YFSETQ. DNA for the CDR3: TGCGCCAGCAGCTTGGAGTGGGGGGCAGGTCAGCCCCAGCATTTT. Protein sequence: CASSLEWGAGQPQHF.

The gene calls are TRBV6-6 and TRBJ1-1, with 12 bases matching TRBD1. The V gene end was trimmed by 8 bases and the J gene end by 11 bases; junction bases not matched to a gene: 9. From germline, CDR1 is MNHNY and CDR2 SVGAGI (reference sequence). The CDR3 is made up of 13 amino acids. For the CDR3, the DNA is TGTGCCAGCCAGCGGGACAGGGGGCTGGGGGCTTTCTTT. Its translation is CASQRDRGLGAFF.

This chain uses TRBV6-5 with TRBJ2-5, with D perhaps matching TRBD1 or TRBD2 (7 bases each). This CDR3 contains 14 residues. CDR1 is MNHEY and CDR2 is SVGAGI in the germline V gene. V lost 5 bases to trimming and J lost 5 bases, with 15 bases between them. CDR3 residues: CASSLQGREETQYF. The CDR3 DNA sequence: TGTGCCAGCAGTCTACAGGGGAGGGAGGAGACCCAGTACTTC.

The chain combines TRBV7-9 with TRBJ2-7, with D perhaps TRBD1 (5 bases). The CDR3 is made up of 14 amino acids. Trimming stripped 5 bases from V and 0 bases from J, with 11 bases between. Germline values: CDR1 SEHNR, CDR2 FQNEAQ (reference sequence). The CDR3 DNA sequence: TGTGCCAGCAGCACAAGACAGAGCTCCTACGAGCAGTACTTC. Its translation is CASSTRQSSYEQYF.

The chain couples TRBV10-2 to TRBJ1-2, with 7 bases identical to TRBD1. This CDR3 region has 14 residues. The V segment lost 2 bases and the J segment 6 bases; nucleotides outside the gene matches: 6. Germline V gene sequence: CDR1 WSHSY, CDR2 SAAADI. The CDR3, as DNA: TGCGCCAGCAGTGAGAGGCAGGGGGGTAATGGCTACACCTTC. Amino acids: CASSERQGGNGYTF.

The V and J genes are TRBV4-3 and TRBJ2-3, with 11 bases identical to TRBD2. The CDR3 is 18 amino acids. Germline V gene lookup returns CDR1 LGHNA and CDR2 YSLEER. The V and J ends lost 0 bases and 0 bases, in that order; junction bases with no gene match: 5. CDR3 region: CASSQDRASGGSTDTQYF. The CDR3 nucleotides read TGCGCCAGCAGCCAAGATCGGGCTAGCGGGGGGAGCACAGATACGCAGTATTTT.

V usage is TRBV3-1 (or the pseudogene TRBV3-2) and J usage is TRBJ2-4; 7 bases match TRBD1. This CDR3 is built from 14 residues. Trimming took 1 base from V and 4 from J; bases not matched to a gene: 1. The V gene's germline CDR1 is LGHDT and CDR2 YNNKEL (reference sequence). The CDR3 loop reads CASSQGTGKNIQYF. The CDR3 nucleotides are TGTGCCAGCAGCCAAGGGACAGGAAAAAACATTCAGTACTTC.

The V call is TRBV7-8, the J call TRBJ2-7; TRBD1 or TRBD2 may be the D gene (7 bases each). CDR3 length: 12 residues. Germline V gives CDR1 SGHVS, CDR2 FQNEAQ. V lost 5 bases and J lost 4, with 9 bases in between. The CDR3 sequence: CASSQGGYEQYF. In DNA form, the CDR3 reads TGTGCCAGCAGCCAGGGGGGGTACGAGCAGTACTTC.

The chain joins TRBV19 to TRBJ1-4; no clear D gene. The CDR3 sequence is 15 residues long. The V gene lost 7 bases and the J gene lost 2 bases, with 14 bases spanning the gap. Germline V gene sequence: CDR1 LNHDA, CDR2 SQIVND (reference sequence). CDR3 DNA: TGTGCCAGTATTCCAACCGGAGACACTAATGAAAAACTGTTTTTT. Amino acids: CASIPTGDTNEKLFF.

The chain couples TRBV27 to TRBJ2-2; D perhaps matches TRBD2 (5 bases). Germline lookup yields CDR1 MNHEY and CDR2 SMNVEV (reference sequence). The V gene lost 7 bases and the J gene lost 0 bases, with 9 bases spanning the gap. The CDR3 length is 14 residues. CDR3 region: CASTDGANTGELFF. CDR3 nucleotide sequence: TGTGCCAGCACCGACGGGGCGAACACCGGGGAGCTGTTTTTT.

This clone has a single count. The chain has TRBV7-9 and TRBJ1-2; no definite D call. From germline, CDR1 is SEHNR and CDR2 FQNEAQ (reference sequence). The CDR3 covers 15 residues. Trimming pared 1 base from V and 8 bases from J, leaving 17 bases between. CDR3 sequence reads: CASSLGSREGRGYTF. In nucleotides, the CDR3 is TGTGCCAGCAGCTTAGGCTCCCGGGAAGGACGCGGCTACACCTTC.

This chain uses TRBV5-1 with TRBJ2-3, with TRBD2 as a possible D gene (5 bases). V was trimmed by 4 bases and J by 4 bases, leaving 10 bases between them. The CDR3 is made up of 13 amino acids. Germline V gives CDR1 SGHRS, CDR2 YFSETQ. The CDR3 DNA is TGCGCCAGCAGCGCTCTGGAGGCAGATACGCAGTATTTT. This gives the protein CASSALEADTQYF.

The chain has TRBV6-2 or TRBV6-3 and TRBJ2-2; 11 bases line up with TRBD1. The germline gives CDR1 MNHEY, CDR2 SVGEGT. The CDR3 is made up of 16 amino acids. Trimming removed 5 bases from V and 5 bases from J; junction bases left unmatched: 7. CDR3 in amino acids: CASSGQGAIGTGELFF. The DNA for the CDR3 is TGTGCCAGCAGTGGACAGGGGGCAATTGGAACCGGGGAGCTGTTTTTT.

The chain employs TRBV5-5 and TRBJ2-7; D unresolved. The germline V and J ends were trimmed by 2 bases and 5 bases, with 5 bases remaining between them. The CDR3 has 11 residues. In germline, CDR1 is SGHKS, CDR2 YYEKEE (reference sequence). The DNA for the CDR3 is TGTGCCAGCAGCTTATTACACGAGCAGTACTTC. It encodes CASSLLHEQYF.

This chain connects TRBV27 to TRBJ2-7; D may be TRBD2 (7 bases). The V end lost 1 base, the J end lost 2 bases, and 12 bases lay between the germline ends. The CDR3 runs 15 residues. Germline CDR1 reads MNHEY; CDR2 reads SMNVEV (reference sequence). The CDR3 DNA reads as TGTGCCAGCAGTTTATGGACGGGGGGCCCCTACGAGCAGTACTTC. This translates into CASSLWTGGPYEQYF.